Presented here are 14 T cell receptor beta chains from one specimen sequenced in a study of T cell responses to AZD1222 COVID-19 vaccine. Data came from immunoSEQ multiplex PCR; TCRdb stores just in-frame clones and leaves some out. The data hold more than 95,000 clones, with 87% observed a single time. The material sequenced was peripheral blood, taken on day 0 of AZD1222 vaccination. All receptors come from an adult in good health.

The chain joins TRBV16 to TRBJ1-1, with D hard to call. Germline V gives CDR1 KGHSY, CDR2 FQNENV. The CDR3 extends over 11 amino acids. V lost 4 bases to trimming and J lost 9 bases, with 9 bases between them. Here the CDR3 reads CASSLDTKAFF. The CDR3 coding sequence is TGTGCCAGCAGCCTTGACACAAAAGCTTTCTTT.

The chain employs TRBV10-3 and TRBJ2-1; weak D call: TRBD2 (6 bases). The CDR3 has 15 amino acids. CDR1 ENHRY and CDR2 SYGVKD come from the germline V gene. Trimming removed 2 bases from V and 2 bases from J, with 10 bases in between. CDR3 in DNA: TGTGCCATCAGTGAGAGGAGGGTTGCCTACAATGAGCAGTTCTTC. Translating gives CAISERRVAYNEQFF.

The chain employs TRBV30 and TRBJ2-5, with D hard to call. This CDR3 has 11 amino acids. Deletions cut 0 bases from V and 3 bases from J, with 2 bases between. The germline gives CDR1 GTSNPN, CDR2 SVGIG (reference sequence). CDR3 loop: CAWSVKETQYF. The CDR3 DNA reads TGTGCCTGGAGTGTAAAAGAGACCCAGTACTTC.

The CDR3 nucleotides read TGTGCCAGCAGTAGCGTAGAGACCCAGTACTTC. Its translation is CASSSVETQYF. V is TRBV7-9 and J is TRBJ2-5, with a tentative D call TRBD2 (5 bases). Germline assignment: CDR1 SEHNR and CDR2 FQNEAQ (reference sequence). V was shortened by 6 bases and J by 4 bases, with 6 bases between the two germline ends. The CDR3 is made up of 11 amino acids.

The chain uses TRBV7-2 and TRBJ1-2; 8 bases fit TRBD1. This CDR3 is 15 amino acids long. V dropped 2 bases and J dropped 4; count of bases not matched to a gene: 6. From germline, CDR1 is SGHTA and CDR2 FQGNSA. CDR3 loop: CASSLFSGGAYGYTF. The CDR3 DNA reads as TGTGCCAGCAGCTTATTCTCAGGGGGCGCCTATGGCTACACCTTC.

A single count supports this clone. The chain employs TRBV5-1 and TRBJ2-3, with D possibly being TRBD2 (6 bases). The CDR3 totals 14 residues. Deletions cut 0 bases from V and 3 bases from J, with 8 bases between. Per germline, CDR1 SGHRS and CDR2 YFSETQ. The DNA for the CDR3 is TGCGCCAGCAGCTTGGGGGACTGGACAGATACGCAGTATTTT. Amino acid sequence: CASSLGDWTDTQYF.

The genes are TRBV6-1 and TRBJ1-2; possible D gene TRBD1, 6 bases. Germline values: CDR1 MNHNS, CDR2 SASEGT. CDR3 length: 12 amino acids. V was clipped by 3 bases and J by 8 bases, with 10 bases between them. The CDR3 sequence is CASSDGGRGYTF. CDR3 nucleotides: TGTGCCAGCAGTGACGGGGGGCGAGGCTACACCTTC.

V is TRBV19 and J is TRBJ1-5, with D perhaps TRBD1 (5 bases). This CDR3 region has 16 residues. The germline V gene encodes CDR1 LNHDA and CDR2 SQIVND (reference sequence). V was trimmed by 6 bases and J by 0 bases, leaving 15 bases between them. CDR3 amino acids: CASRISGRGSNQPQHF. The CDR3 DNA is TGTGCCAGTAGGATCTCAGGGAGGGGTAGCAATCAGCCCCAGCATTTT.

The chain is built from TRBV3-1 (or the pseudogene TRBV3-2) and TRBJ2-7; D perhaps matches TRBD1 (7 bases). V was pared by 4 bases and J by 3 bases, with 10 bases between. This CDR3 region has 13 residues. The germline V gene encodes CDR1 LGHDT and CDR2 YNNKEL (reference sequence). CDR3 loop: CASSLQGGYEQYF. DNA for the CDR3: TGTGCCAGCAGCCTCCAGGGGGGCTACGAGCAGTACTTC.

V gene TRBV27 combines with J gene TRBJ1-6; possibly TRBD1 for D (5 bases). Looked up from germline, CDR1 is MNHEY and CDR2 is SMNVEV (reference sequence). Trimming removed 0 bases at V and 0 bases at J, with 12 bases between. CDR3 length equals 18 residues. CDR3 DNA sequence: TGTGCCAGCAGTTTATCGAGGAAGGGGAGCTCCTATAATTCACCCCTCCACTTT. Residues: CASSLSRKGSSYNSPLHF.

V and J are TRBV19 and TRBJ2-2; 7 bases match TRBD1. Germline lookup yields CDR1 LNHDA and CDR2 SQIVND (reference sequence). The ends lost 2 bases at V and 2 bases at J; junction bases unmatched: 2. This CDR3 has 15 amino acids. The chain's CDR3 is CASSIQGGNTGELFF. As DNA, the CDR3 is TGTGCCAGTAGTATACAAGGGGGCAACACCGGGGAGCTGTTTTTT.

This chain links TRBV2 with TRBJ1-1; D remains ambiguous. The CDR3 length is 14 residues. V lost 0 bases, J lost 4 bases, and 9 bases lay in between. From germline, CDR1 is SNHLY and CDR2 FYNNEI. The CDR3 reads CASSEALGGTEAFF. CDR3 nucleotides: TGTGCCAGCAGTGAAGCGCTTGGAGGCACTGAAGCTTTCTTT.

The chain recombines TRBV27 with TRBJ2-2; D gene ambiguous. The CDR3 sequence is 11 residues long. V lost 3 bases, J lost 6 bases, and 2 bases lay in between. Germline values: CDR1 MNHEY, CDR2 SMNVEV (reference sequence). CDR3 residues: CASSFAGELFF. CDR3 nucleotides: TGTGCCAGCAGTTTCGCCGGGGAGCTGTTTTTT.

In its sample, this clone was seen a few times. CDR3 bases: TGCGCCAGCAGCTTCCCGCTAGTTGGGACCGGCTTGTATGAGCAGTTCTTC. Amino acids: CASSFPLVGTGLYEQFF. This sequence joins TRBV5-1 and TRBJ2-1, with D possibly being TRBD1 or TRBD2 (5 bases each). The CDR3 loop spans 17 amino acids. Germline V gene data show CDR1 as SGHRS and CDR2 as YFSETQ. V lost 2 bases and J lost 8, with 23 bases in between.